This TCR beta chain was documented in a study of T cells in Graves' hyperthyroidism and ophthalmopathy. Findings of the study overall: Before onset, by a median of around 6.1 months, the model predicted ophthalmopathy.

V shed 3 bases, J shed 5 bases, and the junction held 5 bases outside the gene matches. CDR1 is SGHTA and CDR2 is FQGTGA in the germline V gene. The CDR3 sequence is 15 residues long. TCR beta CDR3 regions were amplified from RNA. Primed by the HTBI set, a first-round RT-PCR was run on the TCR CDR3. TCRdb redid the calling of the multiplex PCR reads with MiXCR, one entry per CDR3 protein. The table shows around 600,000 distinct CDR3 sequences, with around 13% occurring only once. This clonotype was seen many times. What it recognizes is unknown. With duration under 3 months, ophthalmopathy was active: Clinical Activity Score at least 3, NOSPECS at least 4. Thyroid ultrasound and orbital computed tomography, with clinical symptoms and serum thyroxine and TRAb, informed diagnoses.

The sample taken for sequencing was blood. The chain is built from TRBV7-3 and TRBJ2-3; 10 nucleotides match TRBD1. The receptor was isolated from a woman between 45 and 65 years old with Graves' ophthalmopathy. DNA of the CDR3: TGTGCCAGCAGCTTGTCAGGGACAGGGGTAGATACGCAGTATTTT. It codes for CASSLSGTGVDTQYF.